The next 19 T cell receptor beta chains were all read from a single sample in a study of blood T cell repertoires in COVID-19. Clones were sequenced by immunoSEQ multiplex PCR, and TCRdb holds only the in-frame ones, with some missing. The table records fewer than 600,000 clones, roughly nine tenths of them present only once. The source material was peripheral blood. The receptors were gathered from a man between 18 and 35 years old with COVID-19, enrolled during active disease.

This chain uses TRBV9 with TRBJ1-1; the D gene is possibly TRBD1 (5 bases). V was shortened by 0 bases and J by 0 bases, with 15 bases between the two germline ends. The CDR3 extends over 17 amino acids. In germline, CDR1 is SGDLS, CDR2 YYNGEE. For the CDR3, the DNA is TGTGCCAGCAGCGTAGGAGGAGGGGAACTTATGAACACTGAAGCTTTCTTT. Protein sequence: CASSVGGGELMNTEAFF.

The V and J genes are TRBV2 and TRBJ1-5; no firm D call. Trimming removed 4 bases from V and 0 bases from J, with 7 bases in between. This CDR3 has 14 amino acids. Germline values: CDR1 SNHLY, CDR2 FYNNEI. The CDR3 sequence is CASSVDFSNQPQHF. For the CDR3, the DNA is TGTGCCAGCAGTGTAGACTTTAGCAATCAGCCCCAGCATTTT.

This clone was recorded once. The J gene is TRBJ2-7, the V gene TRBV5-1; TRBD2 matches at 11 bases. J lost 3 bases, V lost 3 bases, and 8 bases had no gene match. The germline V gene has CDR1 SGHRS and CDR2 YFSETQ. The CDR3 loop spans 16 amino acids. The CDR3 loop is CASSWGTGTSGYEQYF. As DNA, the CDR3 is TGCGCCAGCAGCTGGGGGACAGGGACTAGCGGCTACGAGCAGTACTTC.

The chain recombines TRBV4-1 with TRBJ1-5; 8 nucleotides align to TRBD1. CDR3 length: 16 amino acids. Germline V lookup: CDR1 MGHRA, CDR2 YSYEKL. The J segment lost 7 bases and the V segment lost 0 bases, leaving 8 bases of the junction unmatched. The CDR3 is CASSQDMGTGRQPQHF. The CDR3 bases are TGCGCCAGCAGCCAAGATATGGGGACAGGTCGACAGCCCCAGCATTTT.

The chain recombines TRBV19 with TRBJ2-7; 9 nucleotides align to TRBD1. Unmatched junction bases numbered 7, after V lost 5 bases and J lost 8 bases. The CDR3 has 13 amino acids. From germline, CDR1 is LNHDA and CDR2 SQIVND (reference sequence). CDR3: CASSGQGFSKQYF. CDR3 in DNA: TGTGCCAGTAGTGGACAGGGGTTTTCAAAGCAGTACTTC. Filled out from reference TRBV19 and TRBJ2-7, the complete variable domain reads DGGITQSPKYLFRKEGQNVTLSCEQNLNHDAMYWYRQDPGQGLRLIYYSQIVNDFQKGDIAEGYSVSREKKESFPLTVTSAQKNPTAFYLCASSGQGFSKQYFGPGTRLTVT.

Worth noting for this clone: This specimen includes other DNA sequences encoding the same CDR3. The genes are TRBV2 and TRBJ2-2; D perhaps matches TRBD1 (5 bases). This CDR3 is 14 amino acids long. Trimming took 0 bases from V and 3 from J, leaving 5 bases between them. CDR1 is SNHLY and CDR2 is FYNNEI in the germline V gene. The CDR3 DNA is TGTGCCAGCAGTGAAGCAGGGGACACCGGGGAGCTGTTTTTT. Its translation: CASSEAGDTGELFF.

The J gene is TRBJ1-2, the V gene TRBV3-1 (or the pseudogene TRBV3-2); TRBD1 is a possible D gene (6 bases). Trimming left V 0 bases short and J 7 bases short, with 9 bases between. The CDR3 is made up of 13 amino acids. Per the germline V gene, CDR1 is LGHDT and CDR2 is YNNKEL (reference sequence). The CDR3 spells CASSQDHRVGYTF. In DNA, the CDR3 is TGTGCCAGCAGCCAAGATCACAGGGTTGGCTACACCTTC.

This clone came up once. The rearrangement uses TRBV10-3 and TRBJ2-1; TRBD1 matches at 9 bases. The CDR3 loop spans 16 amino acids. Germline V gene sequence: CDR1 ENHRY, CDR2 SYGVKD. The V segment lost 2 bases and the J segment 5 bases; nucleotides outside the gene matches: 7. The CDR3 DNA reads TGTGCCATCAGTGAGCTACAGGGGGCCGAGCACAATGAGCAGTTCTTC. Its protein product is CAISELQGAEHNEQFF.

The chain uses TRBV6-5 and TRBJ1-5; no reliable D call. V lost 5 bases to trimming and J lost 6 bases, with 14 bases between them. Germline V gene lookup returns CDR1 MNHEY and CDR2 SVGAGI. The CDR3 has 14 residues. The CDR3 sequence is CASSLGRRGQPQHF. The CDR3 nucleotides read TGTGCCAGCAGTCTCGGACGCCGGGGTCAGCCCCAGCATTTT.

CDR3 in amino acids: CASSEGGWFTEAFF. CDR3 coding DNA: TGTGCCAGCAGTGAAGGCGGGTGGTTCACTGAAGCTTTCTTT. V usage is TRBV2 and J usage is TRBJ1-1; D is unclear. This CDR3 has 14 amino acids. Trimming removed 1 base at V and 4 bases at J, with 10 bases between. Germline loops: CDR1 SNHLY, CDR2 FYNNEI. Supplemented by reference TRBV2 and TRBJ1-1, the full variable domain reads EPEVTQTPSHQVTQMGQEVILRCVPISNHLYFYWYRQILGQKVEFLVSFYNNEISEKSEIFDDQFSVERPDGSNFTLKIRSTKLEDSAMYFCASSEGGWFTEAFFGQGTRLTVV.

V and J are TRBV18 and TRBJ2-5, with 12 positions matching TRBD2. Unmatched junction bases numbered 7, after V lost 3 bases and J lost 2 bases. Germline V gives CDR1 KGHSH, CDR2 LQKENI. The CDR3 consists of 17 residues. CDR3 DNA sequence: TGTGCCAGCTCACCGTTCGGACTAGCGGGGACACAAGAGACCCAGTACTTC. Translation: CASSPFGLAGTQETQYF.

This clone has only a few counts. The chain employs TRBV9 and TRBJ2-1, with 9 bases fitting TRBD2. The J segment lost 7 bases and the V segment lost 3 bases, leaving 11 bases of the junction unmatched. The CDR3 spans 16 residues. Germline V gene lookup returns CDR1 SGDLS and CDR2 YYNGEE. CDR3 DNA sequence: TGTGCCAGCAGCGGTAGCGGGAGCCCCCCTACAAATGAGCAGTTCTTC. The encoded protein is CASSGSGSPPTNEQFF.

The chain employs TRBV6-9 and TRBJ2-3, with 8 bases that match TRBD1. The CDR3 contains 15 residues. Germline values: CDR1 MNHGY, CDR2 SVAAGI. V gave up 7 bases and J gave up 3 bases; unmatched junction bases: 9. CDR3 nucleotides: TGTGCCAGCACCCAGGGGGCTGGGGAAACAGATACGCAGTATTTT. The encoded protein is CASTQGAGETDTQYF.

In regard to this clone: Other DNA sequences in the same sample also yield this CDR3. The chain carries TRBV5-1 and TRBJ2-1; 8 positions agree with TRBD1. The germline gives CDR1 SGHRS, CDR2 YFSETQ. There are 12 residues in the CDR3. The V and J ends lost 1 base and 9 bases, in that order; junction bases with no gene match: 0. The CDR3 coding sequence is TGCGCCAGCAGCTTGACAGGGGGTGAGCAGTTCTTC. It specifies CASSLTGGEQFF.

This rearrangement joins TRBV7-9 to TRBJ2-7; D is possibly TRBD2 (5 bases). The germline V gene has CDR1 SEHNR and CDR2 FQNEAQ (reference sequence). V lost 5 bases and J 5 bases, leaving 13 bases between the germline ends. This CDR3 comprises 13 residues. In DNA form, the CDR3 reads TGTGCCAGCAGCCCGACGGGAATCCACGAGCAGTACTTC. This sequence encodes CASSPTGIHEQYF.

The rearrangement uses TRBV6-5 and TRBJ2-7, with 10 nucleotides matching TRBD2. J was trimmed by 2 bases and V by 5 bases; bases with no gene match: 6. This CDR3 comprises 15 residues. The germline V gene encodes CDR1 MNHEY and CDR2 SVGAGI. The CDR3 loop reads CASSNGLAEPYEQYF. CDR3 coding DNA: TGTGCCAGCAGTAATGGACTAGCGGAACCCTACGAGCAGTACTTC.

The chain recombines TRBV18 with TRBJ2-7; D gene uncertain. This CDR3 is 14 amino acids long. Germline assignment: CDR1 KGHSH and CDR2 LQKENI. Trimming pared 1 base from V and 2 bases from J, leaving 9 bases between. The CDR3 sequence is CASSPRAEPYEQYF. The CDR3 DNA sequence: TGTGCCAGCTCACCACGGGCAGAACCCTACGAGCAGTACTTC.

The rearrangement uses TRBV23-1 and TRBJ1-1; 8 nucleotides match TRBD1. TRBV23-1 is annotated as an ORF whose role is uncertain. The ends lost 9 bases at V and 3 bases at J; junction bases unmatched: 3. The CDR3 extends over 12 amino acids. The CDR3 spells CARRTGYTEAFF. Written as DNA, the CDR3 is TGCGCCAGAAGGACAGGGTACACTGAAGCTTTCTTT.

This clone was counted between two and nine times. The chain combines TRBV4-2 with TRBJ2-5; D perhaps matches TRBD2 (5 bases). Germline V lookup: CDR1 LGHNA, CDR2 YNFKEQ. This CDR3 has 15 amino acids. Trimming took 2 bases from V and 3 from J, leaving 13 bases between them. CDR3 coding DNA: TGTGCCAGCAGCCAACAACGGACTGGGGAAGAGACCCAGTACTTC. Translated: CASSQQRTGEETQYF.